Following are 14 T cell receptor beta chains from one sample sequenced in a study of OX40 agonist ivuxolimab in advanced cancers. Only in-frame clones appear in the TCRdb table, and some are missing; sequencing was by immunoSEQ multiplex PCR. The table has tens of thousands of clones, 87% seen once. Sequenced here: CD4+ or CD8+ T cells sorted from blood, sampled in a trial of the OX40 agonist ivuxolimab. Every receptor here comes from an adult with an advanced solid tumor such as melanoma, head and neck, liver or kidney cancer.

Only one count was recorded for this clone. V usage is TRBV5-1 and J usage is TRBJ2-5, with TRBD2 as a possible D gene (6 bases). V was clipped by 5 bases and J by 1 base, with 15 bases between them. This CDR3 is built from 15 residues. Germline values: CDR1 SGHRS, CDR2 YFSETQ. The CDR3 loop is CASRVTGAVQETQYF. The CDR3 DNA sequence: TGCGCCAGCAGGGTTACGGGAGCGGTCCAAGAGACCCAGTACTTC.

The gene calls are TRBV11-1 and TRBJ2-7; D might be TRBD1 or TRBD2, each matching 7 bases. This CDR3 comprises 15 residues. From germline, CDR1 is SGHAT and CDR2 FQDESV (reference sequence). Between the trimmed V and J ends, which lost 6 bases and 1 base, there was a span of 16 bases. CDR3 sequence: CASRWDSGISYEQYF. CDR3 nucleotides: TGTGCCAGCAGGTGGGACAGCGGGATTTCCTACGAGCAGTACTTC.

The chain combines TRBV28 with TRBJ2-6; tentative D call: TRBD2 (6 bases). The germline V gene has CDR1 MDHEN and CDR2 SYDVKM. This CDR3 has 15 residues. V shed 7 bases and J shed 2 bases, with 12 bases lying between them. The CDR3: CASTPGGTGANVLTF. CDR3 nucleotides: TGTGCCAGCACCCCTGGGGGGACTGGGGCCAACGTCCTGACTTTC. Complete variable domain (other parts from reference TRBV28 and TRBJ2-6): DVKVTQSSRYLVKRTGEKVFLECVQDMDHENMFWYRQDPGLGLRLIYFSYDVKMKEKGDIPEGYSVSREKKERFSLILESASTNQTSMYLCASTPGGTGANVLTFGAGSRLTVL.

The chain is built from TRBV10-3 and TRBJ1-5; tentatively, D is TRBD1 (6 bases). The V gene lost 0 bases and the J gene lost 1 base, with 7 bases spanning the gap. From germline, CDR1 is ENHRY and CDR2 SYGVKD. The CDR3 is 15 residues long. The CDR3 nucleotides read TGTGCCATCAGTGAGTCCGGACAGAGCAATCAGCCCCAGCATTTT. It codes for CAISESGQSNQPQHF.

This chain joins TRBV27 and TRBJ2-3; 8 nucleotides agree with TRBD1. After removal of 4 bases from V and 1 base from J, the junction contained 4 bases not matched to a gene. The germline gives CDR1 MNHEY, CDR2 SMNVEV (reference sequence). CDR3 length equals 15 residues. The CDR3: CASSSTGVGTDTQYF. The CDR3 coding sequence is TGTGCCAGCAGTTCGACAGGGGTTGGCACAGATACGCAGTATTTT.

CDR3: CASSSRVGPQHF. In nucleotides, the CDR3 is TGTGCCAGCAGCTCTAGGGTCGGGCCCCAGCATTTT. The chain recombines TRBV28 with TRBJ1-5, with D unresolved. Germline V CDR1 and CDR2: MDHEN, SYDVKM. The V gene lost 6 bases and the J gene lost 9 bases, with 12 bases spanning the gap. The CDR3 has 12 residues. The entire variable domain, with the rest obtained from reference TRBV28 and TRBJ1-5, is as follows: DVKVTQSSRYLVKRTGEKVFLECVQDMDHENMFWYRQDPGLGLRLIYFSYDVKMKEKGDIPEGYSVSREKKERFSLILESASTNQTSMYLCASSSRVGPQHFGDGTRLSIL.

The chain links TRBV18 to TRBJ1-1; TRBD1 is a possible D gene (5 bases). V shed 3 bases and J shed 4 bases, with 18 bases lying between them. This CDR3 comprises 16 residues. Looked up from germline, CDR1 is KGHSH and CDR2 is LQKENI. The CDR3, as DNA: TGTGCCAGCTCACCTAATTCTGGCAGGGTGTCCACTGAAGCTTTCTTT. This codes for CASSPNSGRVSTEAFF.

The chain couples TRBV5-1 to TRBJ1-1; D remains ambiguous. CDR1 SGHRS and CDR2 YFSETQ come from the germline V gene. The CDR3 totals 14 residues. V was pared by 4 bases and J by 2 bases, with 12 bases between. The CDR3 loop is CASSIKPPNTEAFF. For the CDR3, the DNA is TGCGCCAGCAGCATTAAACCCCCCAACACTGAAGCTTTCTTT.

The J gene is TRBJ2-6, the V gene TRBV5-4; D gene ambiguous. Trimming removed 4 bases from V and 2 bases from J, with 13 bases in between. In germline, CDR1 is SGHNT, CDR2 YYREEE (reference sequence). This CDR3 has 16 residues. The CDR3 loop reads CASSPVIQTGANVLTF. The CDR3 bases are TGTGCCAGCAGCCCGGTAATACAGACTGGGGCCAACGTCCTGACTTTC.

This rearrangement joins TRBV28 to TRBJ1-4, with D uncertain. This CDR3 is built from 15 residues. Germline assignment: CDR1 MDHEN and CDR2 SYDVKM. Trimming took off 4 bases at V and 7 bases at J, with 16 bases between the two ends. CDR3 region: CASSSLTRGSEKLFF. CDR3 sequence (DNA): TGTGCCAGCAGTTCCCTGACAAGAGGGAGTGAAAAACTGTTTTTT.

The chain recombines TRBV11-2 with TRBJ2-1, with 12 bases lining up with TRBD2. The CDR3 is 19 amino acids. Germline V gene sequence: CDR1 SGHAT, CDR2 FQNNGV. The V and J ends lost 2 bases and 1 base, in that order; junction bases with no gene match: 9. The chain's CDR3 is CASSLSTSGRVLSYNEQFF. Written as DNA, the CDR3 is TGTGCCAGCAGCTTATCGACTAGCGGGAGAGTGTTATCCTACAATGAGCAGTTCTTC.

The V and J genes are TRBV19 and TRBJ1-1, with a weak D call TRBD1 (6 bases). The V and J ends lost 7 bases and 6 bases respectively, with 18 bases between them. The V gene's germline CDR1 is LNHDA and CDR2 SQIVND (reference sequence). CDR3 length: 14 amino acids. In DNA, the CDR3 is TGTGCCAGTACTACCCAGGGGTCCGGGTCTGAAGCTTTCTTT. Amino acid sequence: CASTTQGSGSEAFF.

This clone was recorded only once. The chain links TRBV7-3 to TRBJ2-2; D is unclear. The germline V gene has CDR1 SGHTA and CDR2 FQGTGA. V lost 5 bases to trimming and J lost 6 bases, with 10 bases between them. The CDR3 length is 13 residues. CDR3 amino acids: CASSGRPSGELFF. The CDR3 DNA reads as TGTGCCAGCAGCGGCCGACCGTCCGGGGAGCTGTTTTTT.

The chain links TRBV9 to TRBJ2-3; D is ambiguous. CDR1 is SGDLS, CDR2 YYNGEE, per germline. The V end lost 0 bases, the J end lost 4 bases, and 6 bases lay between the germline ends. This CDR3 is built from 13 residues. CDR3 amino acids: CASSVVGPDTQYF. CDR3 bases: TGTGCCAGCAGCGTAGTTGGGCCAGATACGCAGTATTTT.